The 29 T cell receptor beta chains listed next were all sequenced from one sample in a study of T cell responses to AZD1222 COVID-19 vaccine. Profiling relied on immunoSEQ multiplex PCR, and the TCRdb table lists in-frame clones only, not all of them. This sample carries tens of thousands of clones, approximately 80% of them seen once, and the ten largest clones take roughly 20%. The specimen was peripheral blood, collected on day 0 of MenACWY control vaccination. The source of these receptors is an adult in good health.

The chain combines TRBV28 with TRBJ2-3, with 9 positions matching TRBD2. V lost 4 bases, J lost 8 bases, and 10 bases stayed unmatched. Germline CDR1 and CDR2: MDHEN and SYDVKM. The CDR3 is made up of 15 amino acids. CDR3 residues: CASSSRRREGLTQYF. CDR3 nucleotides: TGTGCCAGCAGTTCCCGCCGGCGGGAGGGCCTTACGCAGTATTTT.

CDR3 sequence (DNA): TGTGCCAGCAGCCCAGTGGTACGGACCTCTGGAAACACCATATATTTT. Translation gives CASSPVVRTSGNTIYF. V is TRBV7-2 and J is TRBJ1-3; D remains ambiguous. Trimming stripped 5 bases from V and 0 bases from J, with 14 bases between. CDR1 is SGHTA and CDR2 is FQGNSA in the germline V gene. There are 16 residues in the CDR3.

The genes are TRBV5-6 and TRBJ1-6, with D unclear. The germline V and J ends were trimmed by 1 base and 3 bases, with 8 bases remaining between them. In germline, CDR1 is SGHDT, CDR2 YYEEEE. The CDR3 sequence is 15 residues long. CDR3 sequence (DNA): TGTGCCAGCAGCTTGAACAGCCTCTATAATTCACCCCTCCACTTT. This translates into CASSLNSLYNSPLHF. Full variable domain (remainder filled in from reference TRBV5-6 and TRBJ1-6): DAGVTQSPTHLIKTRGQQVTLRCSPKSGHDTVSWYQQALGQGPQFIFQYYEEEERQRGNFPDRFSGHQFPNYSSELNVNALLLGDSALYLCASSLNSLYNSPLHFGNGTRLTVT.

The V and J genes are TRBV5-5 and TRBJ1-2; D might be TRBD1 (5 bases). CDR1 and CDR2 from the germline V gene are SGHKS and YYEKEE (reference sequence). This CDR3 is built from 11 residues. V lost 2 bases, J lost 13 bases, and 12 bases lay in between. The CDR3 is CASSFAGPLTF. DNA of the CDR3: TGTGCCAGCAGCTTTGCAGGGCCTCTCACCTTC.

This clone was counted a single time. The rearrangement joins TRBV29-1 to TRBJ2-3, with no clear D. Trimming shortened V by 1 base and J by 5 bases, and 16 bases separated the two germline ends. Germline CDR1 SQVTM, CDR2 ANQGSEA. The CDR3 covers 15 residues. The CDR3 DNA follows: TGCAGCGTTGAAGTGCCGAAGGCGGCAAAAGATACGCAGTATTTT. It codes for CSVEVPKAAKDTQYF.

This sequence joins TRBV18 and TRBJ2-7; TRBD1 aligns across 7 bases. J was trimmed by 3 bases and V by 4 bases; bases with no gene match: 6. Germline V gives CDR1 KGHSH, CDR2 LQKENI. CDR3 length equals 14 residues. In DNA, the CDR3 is TGTGCCAGCTCACGGACCGGGACAGACTACGAGCAGTACTTC. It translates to CASSRTGTDYEQYF.

CDR3 sequence (DNA): TGTGCCAGCGGCCAACCGGACTCCCTGGGCACTGAAGCTTTCTTT. This gives the protein CASGQPDSLGTEAFF. The chain employs TRBV6-2 or TRBV6-3 and TRBJ1-1; unclear D gene. The CDR3 covers 15 residues. The germline V gene has CDR1 MNHEY and CDR2 SVGEGT. Trimming shortened V by 8 bases and J by 4 bases, and 20 bases separated the two germline ends.

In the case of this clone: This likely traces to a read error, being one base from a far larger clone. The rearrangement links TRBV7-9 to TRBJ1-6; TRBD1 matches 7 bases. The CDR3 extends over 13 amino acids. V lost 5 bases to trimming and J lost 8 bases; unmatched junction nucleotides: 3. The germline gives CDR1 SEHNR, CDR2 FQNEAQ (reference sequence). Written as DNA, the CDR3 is TGTGCCAGCAGCCCTCAGGGGGATTCACCCCTCCACTTT. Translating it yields CASSPQGDSPLHF. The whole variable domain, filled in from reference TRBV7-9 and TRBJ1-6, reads DTGVSQNPRHKITKRGQNVTFRCDPISEHNRLYWYRQTLGQGPEFLTYFQNEAQLEKSRLLSDRFSAERPKGSFSTLEIQRTEQGDSAMYLCASSPQGDSPLHFGNGTRLTVT.

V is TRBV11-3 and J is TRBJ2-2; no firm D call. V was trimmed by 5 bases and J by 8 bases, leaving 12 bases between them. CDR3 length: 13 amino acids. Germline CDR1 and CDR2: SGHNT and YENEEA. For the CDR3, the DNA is TGTGCCAGCAGCCCAAAGAGACCGGGGGAGCTGTTTTTT. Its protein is CASSPKRPGELFF.

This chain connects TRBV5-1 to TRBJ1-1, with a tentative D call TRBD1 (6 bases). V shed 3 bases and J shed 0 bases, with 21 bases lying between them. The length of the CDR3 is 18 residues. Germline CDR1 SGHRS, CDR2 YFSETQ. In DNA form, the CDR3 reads TGCGCCAGCAGCTCACAGGTTGCCAGGGGCTTCATGAACACTGAAGCTTTCTTT. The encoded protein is CASSSQVARGFMNTEAFF.

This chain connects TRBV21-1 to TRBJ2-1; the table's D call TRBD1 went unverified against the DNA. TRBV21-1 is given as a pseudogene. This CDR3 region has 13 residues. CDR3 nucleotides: TGTGCCAGCAGCAAAGTTGCAGGCAATGAGCAGTTCTTC. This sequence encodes CASSKVAGNEQFF.

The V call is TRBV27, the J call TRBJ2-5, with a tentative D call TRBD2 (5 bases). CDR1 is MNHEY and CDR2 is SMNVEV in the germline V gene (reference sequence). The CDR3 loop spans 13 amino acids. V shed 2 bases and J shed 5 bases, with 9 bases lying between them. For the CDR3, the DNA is TGTGCCAGCAGTTTAGTAGGGAGCGAGACCCAGTACTTC. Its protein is CASSLVGSETQYF.

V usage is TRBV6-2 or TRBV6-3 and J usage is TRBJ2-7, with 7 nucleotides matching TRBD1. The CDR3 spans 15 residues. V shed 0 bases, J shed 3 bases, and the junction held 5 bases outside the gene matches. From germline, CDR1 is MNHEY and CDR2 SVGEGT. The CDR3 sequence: CASSYSQGWRYEQYF. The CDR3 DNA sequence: TGTGCCAGCAGTTACTCACAGGGGTGGCGCTACGAGCAGTACTTC.

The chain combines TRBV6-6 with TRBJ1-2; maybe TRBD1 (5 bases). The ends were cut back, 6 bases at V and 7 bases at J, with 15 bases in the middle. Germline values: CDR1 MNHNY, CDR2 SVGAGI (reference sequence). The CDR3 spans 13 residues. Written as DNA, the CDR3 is TGTGCCAGCAGGGGTCAAGACAGATCTGGCTACACCTTC. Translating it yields CASRGQDRSGYTF.

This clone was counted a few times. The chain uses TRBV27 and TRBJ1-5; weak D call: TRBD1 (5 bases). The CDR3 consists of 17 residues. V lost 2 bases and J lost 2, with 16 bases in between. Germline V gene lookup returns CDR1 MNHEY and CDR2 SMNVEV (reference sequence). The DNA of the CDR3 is TGTGCCAGCAGTTTAGTGGGAGCTGGGGCGGGCAATCAGCCCCAGCATTTT. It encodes CASSLVGAGAGNQPQHF.

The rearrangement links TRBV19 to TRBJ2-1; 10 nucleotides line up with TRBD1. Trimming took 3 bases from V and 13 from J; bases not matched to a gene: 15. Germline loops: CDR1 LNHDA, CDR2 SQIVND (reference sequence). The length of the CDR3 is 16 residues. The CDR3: CASSMGRDRGGHFQFF. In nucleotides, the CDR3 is TGTGCCAGTAGTATGGGTAGGGACAGGGGCGGCCATTTTCAGTTCTTC.

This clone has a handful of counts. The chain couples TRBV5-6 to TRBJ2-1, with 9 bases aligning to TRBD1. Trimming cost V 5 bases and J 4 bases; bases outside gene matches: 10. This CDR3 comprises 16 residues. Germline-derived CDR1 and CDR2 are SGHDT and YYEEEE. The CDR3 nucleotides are TGTGCCAGCAGTCTGGAATCCGGGACAGGGTACAATGAGCAGTTCTTC. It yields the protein CASSLESGTGYNEQFF. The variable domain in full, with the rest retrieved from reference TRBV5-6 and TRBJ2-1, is DAGVTQSPTHLIKTRGQQVTLRCSPKSGHDTVSWYQQALGQGPQFIFQYYEEEERQRGNFPDRFSGHQFPNYSSELNVNALLLGDSALYLCASSLESGTGYNEQFFGPGTRLTVL.

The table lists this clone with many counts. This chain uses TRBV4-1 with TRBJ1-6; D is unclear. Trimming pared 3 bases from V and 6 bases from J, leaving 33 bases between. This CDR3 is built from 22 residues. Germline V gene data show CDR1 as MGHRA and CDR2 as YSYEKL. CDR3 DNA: TGCGCCAGCAGCCAGGGAAGGGAGTGGGCAGGTTCTTATCTTGGAAGTAATTCACCCCTCCACTTT. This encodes CASSQGREWAGSYLGSNSPLHF.

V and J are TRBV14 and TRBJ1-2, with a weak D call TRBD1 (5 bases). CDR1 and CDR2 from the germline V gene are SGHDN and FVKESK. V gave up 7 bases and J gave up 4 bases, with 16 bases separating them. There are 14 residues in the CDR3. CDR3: CASTPLDISYGYTF. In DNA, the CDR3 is TGTGCCAGCACCCCCTTGGACATCAGCTATGGCTACACCTTC.

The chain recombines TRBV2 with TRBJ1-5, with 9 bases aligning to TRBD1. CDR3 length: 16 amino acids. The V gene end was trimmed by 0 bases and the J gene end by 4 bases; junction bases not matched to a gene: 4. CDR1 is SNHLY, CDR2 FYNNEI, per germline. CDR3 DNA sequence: TGTGCCAGCAGTGAAGCTGGGGGACAGGGAAATCAGCCCCAGCATTTT. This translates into CASSEAGGQGNQPQHF.

CDR3 residues: CASSLQGEGGYTF. The CDR3 coding sequence is TGCGCCAGCAGCTTACAGGGAGAGGGTGGCTACACCTTC. This sequence joins TRBV5-1 and TRBJ1-2, with a possible D match to TRBD1 (6 bases). The CDR3 extends over 13 amino acids. Trimming removed 2 bases from V and 7 bases from J, with 12 bases in between. Germline loops: CDR1 SGHRS, CDR2 YFSETQ.

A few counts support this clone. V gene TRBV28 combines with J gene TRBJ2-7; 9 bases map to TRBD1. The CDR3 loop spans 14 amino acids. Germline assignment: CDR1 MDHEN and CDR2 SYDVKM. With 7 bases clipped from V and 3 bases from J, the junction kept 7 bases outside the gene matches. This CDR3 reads CASKRQGEIYEQYF. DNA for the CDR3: TGTGCCAGCAAACGACAGGGGGAAATCTACGAGCAGTACTTC.

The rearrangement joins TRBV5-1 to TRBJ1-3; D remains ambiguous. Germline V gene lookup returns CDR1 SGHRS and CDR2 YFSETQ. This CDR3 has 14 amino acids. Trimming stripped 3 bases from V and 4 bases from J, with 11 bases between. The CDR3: CASSSAAGGNTIYF. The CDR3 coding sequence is TGCGCCAGCAGCTCCGCCGCGGGCGGAAACACCATATATTTT.

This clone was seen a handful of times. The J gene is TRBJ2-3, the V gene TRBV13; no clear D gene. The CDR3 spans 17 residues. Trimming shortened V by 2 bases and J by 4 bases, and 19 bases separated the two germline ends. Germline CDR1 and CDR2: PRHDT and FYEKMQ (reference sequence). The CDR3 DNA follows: TGTGCCAGCAGCTTATGGTCCTCCTCCCGCCGGCCAGATACGCAGTATTTT. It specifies CASSLWSSSRRPDTQYF.

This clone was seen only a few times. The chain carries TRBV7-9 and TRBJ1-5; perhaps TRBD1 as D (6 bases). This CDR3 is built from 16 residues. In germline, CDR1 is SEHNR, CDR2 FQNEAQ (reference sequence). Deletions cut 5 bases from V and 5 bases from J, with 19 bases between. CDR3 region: CASSRGQGLSYQPQHF. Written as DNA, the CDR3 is TGTGCCAGCAGCCGAGGGCAGGGGTTGAGTTATCAGCCCCAGCATTTT.

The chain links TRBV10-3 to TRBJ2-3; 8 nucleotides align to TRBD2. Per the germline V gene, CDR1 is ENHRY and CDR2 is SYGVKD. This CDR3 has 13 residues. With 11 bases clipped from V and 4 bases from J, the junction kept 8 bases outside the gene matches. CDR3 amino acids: CAASAGVADTQYF. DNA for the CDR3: TGTGCCGCCTCAGCGGGAGTAGCAGATACGCAGTATTTT.

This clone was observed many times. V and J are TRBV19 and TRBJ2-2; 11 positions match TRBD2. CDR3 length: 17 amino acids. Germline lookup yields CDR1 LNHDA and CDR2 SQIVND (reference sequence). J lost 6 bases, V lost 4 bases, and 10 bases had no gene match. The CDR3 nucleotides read TGTGCCAGTAGTACGTCGGTACTAGCGGGAGAAGCCGGGGAGCTGTTTTTT. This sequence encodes CASSTSVLAGEAGELFF.

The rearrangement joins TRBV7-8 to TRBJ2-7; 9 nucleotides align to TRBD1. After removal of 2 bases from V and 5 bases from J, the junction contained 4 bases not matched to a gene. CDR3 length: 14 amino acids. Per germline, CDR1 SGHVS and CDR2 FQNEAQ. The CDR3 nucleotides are TGTGCCAGCAGCTTATACAGGGGGCTGCACGAGCAGTACTTC. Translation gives CASSLYRGLHEQYF.

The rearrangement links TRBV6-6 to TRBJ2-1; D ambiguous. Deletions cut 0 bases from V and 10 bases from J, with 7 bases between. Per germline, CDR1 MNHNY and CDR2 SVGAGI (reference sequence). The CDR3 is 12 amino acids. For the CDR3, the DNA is TGTGCCAGCAGTTACTCGCGACACGAGCAGTTCTTC. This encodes CASSYSRHEQFF.